These T cell receptor beta chains were read from a single sample in a study of T cells in Graves' hyperthyroidism and ophthalmopathy. TCRdb re-analysed the multiplex PCR reads in MiXCR, keeping a single row per CDR3 protein. The repertoire consists of roughly 840,000 distinct CDR3 sequences, with about two fifths occurring once and the leading ten covering approximately 8.7%. The sample taken for sequencing was blood. The receptors were gathered from a young man with Graves' hyperthyroidism. CDR3s include the opening cysteine and the closing phenylalanine or tryptophan.

j_call v_call cdr3_aa
TRBJ2-5 TRBV6-5 CASSYSNGLQETQYF
TRBJ1-1 TRBV9 CASSVGPGLTEAFF
TRBJ2-2 TRBV20-1 CSAREPGTSSTGELFF
TRBJ1-4 TRBV20-1 CSARDHQGEVEKLFF
TRBJ1-1 TRBV5-1 CASSLGSSNTEAFF
TRBJ1-4 TRBV5-1 CASSLGQGAPNEKLFF
TRBJ1-1 TRBV25-1 CASSLGADGAGAFF
TRBJ2-7 TRBV5-4 CASSYTGGHEQYF
TRBJ2-6 TRBV15 CATSRERVGGGNVLTF
TRBJ2-7 TRBV29-1 CSVMGQGQGEQYF
TRBJ2-6 TRBV15 CATSREGGHGANVLTF
TRBJ2-7 TRBV12-3/TRBV12-4 CASSLGFGHYGSYEQYF
TRBJ2-7 TRBV6-1 CASSFGTGETYEQYF
TRBJ1-1 TRBV6-5 CASTGTPGIMNTEAFF
TRBJ1-3 TRBV4-2 CASTEGPGNTIYF
TRBJ1-2 TRBV25-1 CASSEGKGALAGDGYTF
TRBJ2-5 TRBV19 CASKAGGEETQYF
TRBJ1-5 TRBV12-5 CASGFAPRESANQPQHF
TRBJ1-1 TRBV4-3 CASSQDRVMNTEAFF
TRBJ1-1 TRBV25-1 CVSGSGVATEAFF
TRBJ1-1 TRBV5-1 CASSLTAMNIEAFF
TRBJ1-4 TRBV10-2 CASSTMPGQGFSTNEKLFF
TRBJ2-7 TRBV20-1 CSARPRDRYEQYF
TRBJ1-2 TRBV2 CASRPGQGNTF
TRBJ2-6 TRBV10-3 CASSYPSISGANVLTF
TRBJ1-2 TRBV6-6 CASTRQDTIYGYTF
TRBJ1-1 TRBV2 CASSARQGVDTEAFF
TRBJ1-2 TRBV4-1 CASSPNGQGAYGYTF
TRBJ1-1 TRBV2 CARYRERDTEAFF
TRBJ1-3 TRBV2 CASRALTAYSGNTIYF
TRBJ1-3 TRBV19 CASDGTAGNTIYF
TRBJ1-5 TRBV7-3 CASSLEGAETQHF
TRBJ1-4 TRBV7-9 CASSLGAEEYEKLFF
TRBJ2-7 TRBV20-1 CSARKTGVRYEQYF
TRBJ1-2 TRBV29-1 CSVVSTVEGGYTF
TRBJ2-5 TRBV20-1 CSAGPGQQQTQYF
TRBJ2-5 TRBV28 CASSPRGAATQYF
TRBJ1-6 TRBV25-1 CASTPGHFNSPLHF
TRBJ2-7 TRBV7-2 CASRGDTSVSYEQYF
TRBJ2-5 TRBV2 CASSGLAGGGETQYF
TRBJ1-5 TRBV7-9 CASSSLGGNQPQHF
TRBJ1-6 TRBV6-5 CASSTGQGWSPLHF
TRBJ2-7 TRBV20-1 CSASTGSSYEQYF
TRBJ1-5 TRBV4-1 CASSQGGVGVQPQHF
TRBJ2-7 TRBV20-1 CSAYSSYEQYF
TRBJ1-6 TRBV19 CASSTSDSSYNSPLHF
TRBJ2-7 TRBV15 CATSGTGSAGFHEQYF
TRBJ1-2 TRBV10-3 CAISESPIRDDYGYTF